These T cell receptor beta chains were read from a single sample in a study of early T cells in non-severe SARS-CoV-2 infection. TCRdb independently ran MiXCR on the 5' RACE reads; one entry per CDR3 protein. Of about 81,000 distinct CDR3 sequences in the sample, around 5.6% were seen once. Sequenced input: whole blood. The receptors originated from an adult who was a healthcare worker with PCR-confirmed SARS-CoV-2 infection or an uninfected control (not recorded which). CDR3s include the opening cysteine and the closing phenylalanine or tryptophan. D genes are given only for firm matches. Only some rows state a clone size, as once, few, many or a class for expanded clones.

v_call	d_call	clone_size	j_call	cdr3_nt	cdr3_aa
TRBV20-1	-	few	TRBJ2-5	TGCAGTGCTAGCCCAGGCGGGGAAGAGACCCAGTACTTC	CSASPGGEETQYF
TRBV6-1	-	few	TRBJ1-5	TGTGCCAGCAGTGAAGCCTGGGGGAATCAGCCCCAGCATTTT	CASSEAWGNQPQHF
TRBV20-1	TRBD2	few	TRBJ2-2	TGCAGTGCTAGAGACACGGGAGGGCCCACCGGGGAGCTGTTTTTT	CSARDTGGPTGELFF
TRBV6-2/TRBV6-3	TRBD1	many	TRBJ2-7	TGTGCCAGCAGATCCCCGGGACAGGGTTCCGAGCAGTACTTC	CASRSPGQGSEQYF
TRBV5-1	-	many	TRBJ2-1	TGCGCCAGCAGCCCTAGACGGCAGCCCGACAATGAGCAGTTCTTC	CASSPRRQPDNEQFF
TRBV27	-	-	TRBJ1-1	TGTGCCAGCAGTAGATGGGGCACTGAAGCTTTCTTT	CASSRWGTEAFF
TRBV6-2/TRBV6-3	-	-	TRBJ2-3	TGTGCCAGCAGGCCCCCATGGATCACAGATACGCAGTATTTT	CASRPPWITDTQYF
TRBV5-1	TRBD1	once	TRBJ1-1	TGCGTCAGCAGCTTGGGGACAGGGAGTACTGAAGCTTTCTTT	CVSSLGTGSTEAFF
TRBV7-6	TRBD1	many	TRBJ1-3	TGTGCCAGCAGCTTAGACAGGGGTTCTGGAAACACCATATATTTT	CASSLDRGSGNTIYF
TRBV11-2	TRBD1	few	TRBJ2-5	TGTGCCAGCAGCTTAGGCAGGGGGCCGGAGACCCAGTACTTC	CASSLGRGPETQYF
TRBV7-2	-	few	TRBJ1-6	TGTGCCAGCAGCTCCGGACAAGGGGCAAATTCACCCCTCCACTTT	CASSSGQGANSPLHF
TRBV19	-	many	TRBJ1-2	TGTGCCAGTAGTGACGGCTATGGCTACACCTTC	CASSDGYGYTF
TRBV7-2	TRBD2	many	TRBJ2-7	TGTGCCAGCAGCCAACGGACTAGCGGCGAGCAGTACTTC	CASSQRTSGEQYF
TRBV15	-	-	TRBJ1-1	TGTGCCACCAGCAGAGAAAAACAGGGGAACACTGAAGCTTTCTTT	CATSREKQGNTEAFF
TRBV20-1	-	few	TRBJ2-3	TGCAGTATTAAGTCCGGGGCTAGCACAGATACGCAGTATTTT	CSIKSGASTDTQYF
TRBV7-8	-	many	TRBJ2-1	TGTGCCAGCAGCGAAGACAGAGGCTCCTACAATGAGCAGTTCTTC	CASSEDRGSYNEQFF
TRBV6-4	-	few	TRBJ2-1	TGTGCCAGCAGTGACTCTCCCCGGGATGAGCAGTTCTTC	CASSDSPRDEQFF
TRBV7-9	-	many	TRBJ2-6	TGTGCCAGCAGTGAGCCGTCCGGGGCCAACGTCCTGACTTTC	CASSEPSGANVLTF
TRBV9	TRBD2	-	TRBJ2-1	TGTGCCAGCAGCGGAGATAGCGGGAAAGAGTTCTTC	CASSGDSGKEFF
TRBV11-2	-	-	TRBJ2-7	TGTGCCAGCAGCCCGGACGGGGGGGACAGGGCCTACGAGCAGTACTTC	CASSPDGGDRAYEQYF
TRBV20-1	TRBD2	many	TRBJ2-5	TGCAGTGCCCGGGGGGTTCAAGAGACCCAGTACTTC	CSARGVQETQYF
TRBV28	TRBD1	-	TRBJ2-3	TGTGCCAGCAGCGCCAGGGACAGGGGGCATAGAGGTACGCAGTATTTT	CASSARDRGHRGTQYF
TRBV11-2	-	-	TRBJ2-1	TGTGCCAGCAGCCCGAGGCGGTTTTCTTACAATGAGCAGTTCTTC	CASSPRRFSYNEQFF
TRBV11-2	-	many	TRBJ2-5	TGTGCCAGCAGCTTAGGTCTGGAAGATTCTCGGGGACTTCAAGAGACCCAGTACTTC	CASSLGLEDSRGLQETQYF
TRBV7-2	-	few	TRBJ2-3	TGTGCCAGCAGCTTAGGGGCAGATACGCAGTATTTT	CASSLGADTQYF
TRBV12-3/TRBV12-4	-	once	TRBJ2-3	TGTGCCAGCCCCTTCGGGGTTAGGTCAGATACGCAGTATTTT	CASPFGVRSDTQYF
TRBV19	-	few	TRBJ2-3	TGTGCCAGTAGTATGGCAGGGACAGATACGCAGTATTTT	CASSMAGTDTQYF
TRBV7-7	TRBD2	-	TRBJ2-1	TGTGCCCGCCGGACTAGCGGCAATGAGCAGTTCTTC	CARRTSGNEQFF
TRBV29-1	-	-	TRBJ2-7	TGCAGCGCCTGGGACACTACGAGGGGCGAGCAGTACTTC	CSAWDTTRGEQYF
TRBV7-9	TRBD1	many	TRBJ2-7	TGTGCCAGCAGCCCCGGACAGGGGTCCTCCTACGAGCAGTACTTC	CASSPGQGSSYEQYF
TRBV4-3	-	-	TRBJ2-1	TGCGCCAGCAGCCAAGAATCAGGTTCCAATGAGCAGTTCTTC	CASSQESGSNEQFF
TRBV6-1	-	few	TRBJ2-2	TGTGCCAGCAGGGCATTTACCGGGGAGCTGTTTTTT	CASRAFTGELFF
TRBV4-3	-	-	TRBJ2-2	TGCGCCAGCAGCCCCAAGATCGAGGCAAACACCGGGGAGCTGTTTTTT	CASSPKIEANTGELFF
TRBV11-2	-	many	TRBJ2-2	TGTGCCAGCAGCTTAAGGTTGACAGACACCGGGGAGCTGTTTTTT	CASSLRLTDTGELFF
TRBV7-8	-	-	TRBJ2-7	TGTGCCAGCAGCCACCCCCCGACAGCCAACTACGAGCAGTACTTC	CASSHPPTANYEQYF
TRBV2	TRBD1	-	TRBJ2-2	TGTGCCAGCAAGAATCCAGGGGGTCACACCGGGGAGCTGTTTTTT	CASKNPGGHTGELFF
TRBV20-1	-	-	TRBJ1-2	TGCAGTGCTAGTTCAGGGGATTATGGCTACACCTTC	CSASSGDYGYTF
TRBV30	-	many	TRBJ2-5	TGTGCCTGGAGTGTACTCGGGGGGCCCCAAGAGACCCAGTACTTC	CAWSVLGGPQETQYF
TRBV20-1	TRBD2	many	TRBJ2-3	TGCAGTGCGCCGGGACTAGCGTCATATACGCAGTATTTT	CSAPGLASYTQYF
TRBV7-9	-	-	TRBJ1-2	TGTGCCAGCAGCTTAGTACAGGCCCACGATGACTATGGCTACACCTTC	CASSLVQAHDDYGYTF
TRBV7-9	-	many	TRBJ2-1	TGTGCCAGCAGCCTGCTCCAGACCAATGAGCAGTTCTTC	CASSLLQTNEQFF
TRBV6-5	-	-	TRBJ2-7	TGTGCCAGCAGTTCCCCTTCCTCGGAGCAGTACTTC	CASSSPSSEQYF
TRBV19	-	few	TRBJ1-2	TGTGCCAGTAAAGCTTCTAACTATGGCTACACCTTC	CASKASNYGYTF
TRBV6-6	TRBD1	many	TRBJ1-1	TGTGCCAGCAGTTCCACAGGGGGCACTGAAGCTTTCTTT	CASSSTGGTEAFF
TRBV29-1	-	few	TRBJ1-1	TGCAGCGCGTGGGGTGGGAGAGTGAACACTGAAGCTTTCTTT	CSAWGGRVNTEAFF
TRBV20-1	-	many	TRBJ1-1	TGCAGTGCTAGCAATCCGACAGCGAACACTGAAGCTTTCTTT	CSASNPTANTEAFF
TRBV20-1	-	few	TRBJ1-3	TGCAGTGCTGCGGCAGGAGGAAACACCATATATTTT	CSAAAGGNTIYF
TRBV12-3/TRBV12-4	TRBD1	few	TRBJ2-2	TGTGCCAGCAGTTTCGGGCAGGGGGTCACCGGGGAGCTGTTTTTT	CASSFGQGVTGELFF
TRBV12-3/TRBV12-4	-	-	TRBJ1-4	TGTGCCAGCAAAGTGAGGGCGGCTGAAAAACTGTTTTTT	CASKVRAAEKLFF
TRBV12-3/TRBV12-4	TRBD1	many	TRBJ2-3	TGTGCCAGCAGACAACAGGGGGCAGGGGATACGCAGTATTTT	CASRQQGAGDTQYF
TRBV28	-	many	TRBJ1-1	TGTGCCAGCAGTTTAGTACAGAAGAACACTGAAGCTTTCTTT	CASSLVQKNTEAFF
TRBV6-5	TRBD2	many	TRBJ2-6	TGTGCCAGCAGTCTGACTAGCGGGGGGTATGGGGCCAACGTCCTGACTTTC	CASSLTSGGYGANVLTF
TRBV5-1	-	few	TRBJ2-3	TGCGCCAGCAGCGCCCTGGGGGTCTTAACAGATACGCAGTATTTT	CASSALGVLTDTQYF
TRBV6-6	-	few	TRBJ1-5	TGTGCCAGCAGCCTGACCCAGGGAAGTCAGCCCCAGCATTTT	CASSLTQGSQPQHF